Sequencing of this T cell receptor (beta chain) was carried out in a study of shared clonotypes between healthy human individuals. General study findings and limits: It was expected that sequencing depth would affect clonotype sharing among donors. Rarefaction curves obtained for sorted subsets showed sequencing incomplete despite large depth.

CD45RO-negative CD8 cells positively selected for CCR7 made up the naive population, which excluded terminally differentiated effector memory CD45RA+ cells. TCRdb's table, derived via immunoSEQ multiplex PCR, lists solely in-frame clones and lacks some. The sample shows 550,000 to 750,000 clones, around 92% of them seen only once. As for this clone: The antigen remains undetermined.

The CDR3 has 17 residues. J lost 6 bases, V lost 3 bases, and 13 bases had no gene match. The germline CDR1 and CDR2 sequences are SQVTM and ANQGSEA. The origin of this receptor is a man aged 25-45 years in good health. This chain uses TRBV29-1 with TRBJ2-1, with TRBD2 identical over 11 bases. The material sequenced was naive CD8+ T cells sorted from blood. The CDR3 coding sequence is TGCAGCGTTGAGGGCGGCTTAGGGACTAGCGGTTCCAATGAGCAGTTCTTC. Translated: CSVEGGLGTSGSNEQFF.